This T cell receptor (beta chain) comes out of a study of PD-L1 blockade in urothelial cancer (dated by TCRdb to 2016 to 2017). As for the study more broadly: All patients started therapy in about 2014 and received atezolizumab 1,200 mg intravenously every 3 weeks. Durable clinical benefit was defined as a progression-free survival longer than 6 months, and TCR features were additionally tested against progression-free survival and overall survival. In the same patients who had TCR sequencing, pretreatment tumors also underwent whole exome sequencing and RNA sequencing. Blood samples yielded a median of roughly 140,000 T cells and roughly 80,000 unique TCRs, with median clonality 0.080. An exploratory multi-omic analysis was conducted of the somatic, immune and clinical correlates of response to PD-L1 blockade with atezolizumab in urothelial cancer. About nine tenths of the roughly 30 patients were males with bladder-origin urothelial cancer, and about 65% of the roughly 30 reported a prior smoking history. An ECOG performance status of 0 or 1 was recorded for the patients, and 0 to 3 prior chemotherapy regimens had been received by the patients. Blood samples were analyzed at two time points: 3 weeks after treatment start (second dose) and 6 weeks after treatment start. Pretreatment tumor samples, along with matched peripheral blood collected serially before and after atezolizumab treatment, underwent TCR sequencing. Several patients reached durable clinical benefit, while some 21 patients did not. Under 30 patients had pretreatment blood TCR-seq, some 25 had at least one posttreatment blood collection, and some 25 had tumor TCR-seq.

As for this clone: It has no known antigen specificity. One base away there is no much larger clone; base qualities are not given.

Each PCR received spiked-in synthetic TCR analog templates so that absolute template abundance could be estimated from read counts. The immunoSEQ assay used bias-controlled V and J gene primers to amplify TCRbeta CDR3 regions from genomic DNA. Sequencing of rearranged TCRbeta segments was done at approximately 20X coverage. In the paper's pipeline: Sequencing errors were corrected by clustering, and CDR3s were annotated against IMGT so that V, D and J genes could be assigned. Only productive TCRbeta rearrangements were used in downstream analyses, excluding out-of-frame or stop-codon sequences. To compute clonality, Shannon entropy was normalized by the log of the number of unique productive sequences and then subtracted from one. Clones differing between time points or between blood and tumor were identified using Fisher's exact test with Benjamini-Hochberg correction, with an adjusted p below 0.01 applied as the threshold. TCRdb retrieved this table from immuneACCESS and kept in-frame rearrangements only. Not all clones are present; in checked studies, unresolved V genes account for under half, and no reason is known for the remainder. The V and J calls and the clone size are those of that table, but D and trimming were determined from the DNA. The sample profile shows fewer than 85,000 clones; more than 70% of them were found once. The top ten clones comprise about 11% of the sample.

Deletion took 4 bases off V and 5 bases off J, with a span of 8 bases between the germline ends. For CDR1 and CDR2, the germline V gene lists KGHSH and LQKENI. Including the terminal cysteine and phenylalanine, the CDR3 comprises 12 residues. The read is trimmed to its CDR3 DNA, 36 bases read in frame from base 1. The time point label corresponds to: peripheral blood 6 weeks after treatment start. The cohort comprised approximately 30 patients with locally advanced or metastatic urothelial carcinoma treated at Memorial Sloan Kettering on a trial protocol. Peripheral blood mononuclear cells were collected pretreatment and during treatment, with between 1 and 8 total time points obtained per patient. The Qiagen DNeasy Blood extraction kit was used to purify genomic DNA from total PBMCs and tumor samples. PBMCs were collected pretreatment and during treatment, and were isolated and stored as previously described.

The full study reports these points: Small sample size (n ≈ 29) and many exploratory analyses mean the results are intended to be hypothesis-generating. A pretreatment peripheral blood TCR clonality below the median was linked to improved progression-free and overall survival. Patients with durable benefit showed greater expansion of tumor-associated TCR clones in peripheral blood 3 weeks after starting treatment (n of about 20, p = 0.022).

The clonotype originates from a man aged 55-75 years with urothelial cancer. Recombination linked TRBV18 to TRBJ2-5; the D segment cannot be called with confidence. The sequencing here drew on PBMCs, taken around atezolizumab (anti-PD-L1) treatment. The CDR3 in this case is CASSQEAETQYF. The base sequence is TGTGCCAGCTCACAAGAGGCGGAGACCCAGTACTTC. The full variable domain, completed from the reference TRBV18 and TRBJ2-5 proteins outside the CDR3, reads NAGVMQNPRHLVRRRGQEARLRCSPMKGHSHVYWYRQLPEEGLKFMVYLQKENIIDESGMPKERFSAEFPKEGPSILRIQQVVRGDSAAYFCASSQEAETQYFGPGTRLLVL.